These 17 T cell receptor beta chains came from one sample sequenced in a study of STAT5B mutations in CD4+ large granular lymphocyte leukemia. Sequenced by immunoSEQ multiplex PCR; TCRdb stores in-frame clones only, minus some. The sample lists approximately 32,000 clones, roughly 88% seen once, with approximately 0.97% in the top ten. Specimen: CD4+ T cells from blood buffy coats. Every receptor here comes from a human donor in good health.

The V call is TRBV11-2, the J call TRBJ2-5; D uncertain. CDR3 length: 13 amino acids. Germline V gives CDR1 SGHAT, CDR2 FQNNGV. Trimming left V 1 base short and J 2 bases short, with 5 bases between. The chain's CDR3 is CASSLGIQETQYF. CDR3 bases: TGTGCCAGCAGCTTAGGCATACAAGAGACCCAGTACTTC.

This CDR3 is CASSWGVSNEKLFF. The DNA for the CDR3 is TGTGCCAGCAGCTGGGGGGTATCTAATGAAAAACTGTTTTTT. V is TRBV7-9 and J is TRBJ1-4; D may be TRBD1 (5 bases). The V and J ends lost 4 bases and 3 bases respectively, with 9 bases between them. Per the germline V gene, CDR1 is SEHNR and CDR2 is FQNEAQ (reference sequence). The length of the CDR3 is 14 residues.

The CDR3 region has the DNA TGTGCCACCAGCAGGGGTCATGACACGAATGGCTACACCTTC. Encoded protein: CATSRGHDTNGYTF. The chain employs TRBV15 and TRBJ1-2; unclear D gene. CDR3 length: 14 amino acids. Trimming cost V 3 bases and J 6 bases, with 14 bases left between them. Germline V gene data show CDR1 as LNHNV and CDR2 as YYDKDF (reference sequence).

The CDR3 sequence is CASSLDPGGQETQYF. The DNA for the CDR3 is TGTGCCAGCAGCTTAGACCCCGGGGGCCAAGAGACCCAGTACTTC. The chain uses TRBV11-2 and TRBJ2-5, with D perhaps matching TRBD2 (6 bases). Germline V CDR1 and CDR2: SGHAT, FQNNGV. V was trimmed by 0 bases and J by 1 base, leaving 9 bases between them. There are 15 residues in the CDR3. The whole variable domain, filled in from reference TRBV11-2 and TRBJ2-5, reads EAGVAQSPRYKIIEKRQSVAFWCNPISGHATLYWYQQILGQGPKLLIQFQNNGVVDDSQLPKDRFSAERLKGVDSTLKIQPAKLEDSAVYLCASSLDPGGQETQYFGPGTRLLVL.

The rearrangement joins TRBV30 to TRBJ1-1, with TRBD1 matching over 9 bases. The CDR3 extends over 12 amino acids. Germline V gene lookup returns CDR1 GTSNPN and CDR2 SVGIG (reference sequence). Unmatched junction bases numbered 2, after V lost 4 bases and J lost 5 bases. CDR3: CAWNRGLTEAFF. In DNA form, the CDR3 reads TGTGCCTGGAACAGGGGGCTGACTGAAGCTTTCTTT.

The V call is TRBV6-1, the J call TRBJ2-7; 7 nucleotides align to TRBD1. Germline values: CDR1 MNHNS, CDR2 SASEGT. The CDR3 runs 16 residues. J was trimmed by 1 base and V by 0 bases; bases with no gene match: 6. Here the CDR3 DNA reads TGTGCCAGCAGTGAAGCGGGGGACAGCTGGTCCTACGAGCAGTACTTC. Protein product: CASSEAGDSWSYEQYF.

V gene TRBV6-6 combines with J gene TRBJ1-1; 10 nucleotides line up with TRBD1. V was pared by 6 bases and J by 6 bases, with 10 bases of the junction left unmatched. Germline CDR1 MNHNY, CDR2 SVGAGI (reference sequence). The CDR3 extends over 15 amino acids. The CDR3 reads CASRLGGQGVSEAFF. The CDR3, as DNA: TGTGCCAGCAGGCTCGGTGGACAGGGGGTGTCTGAAGCTTTCTTT.

This sequence joins TRBV11-2 and TRBJ1-1, with 7 bases aligning to TRBD1. The CDR3 extends over 17 amino acids. CDR1 is SGHAT and CDR2 is FQNNGV in the germline V gene. J lost 9 bases, V lost 2 bases, and 18 bases had no gene match. CDR3 DNA: TGTGCCAGCAGCTTAAGCCTCCCGACTAGGGGGCAGTTCAAAGCTTTCTTT. Amino acids: CASSLSLPTRGQFKAFF.

This sequence joins TRBV11-2 and TRBJ1-1; D gene uncertain. The CDR3 consists of 13 residues. Per the germline V gene, CDR1 is SGHAT and CDR2 is FQNNGV. Trimming cost V 6 bases and J 1 base, with 9 bases left between them. CDR3 region: CASSYRENTEAFF. As DNA, the CDR3 is TGTGCCAGCAGTTATAGGGAGAACACTGAAGCTTTCTTT.

This clone was detected only a few times. This chain uses TRBV27 with TRBJ1-6, with 8 bases aligning to TRBD1. Looked up from germline, CDR1 is MNHEY and CDR2 is SMNVEV (reference sequence). The CDR3 consists of 17 residues. Losses at the gene ends were 6 bases for V and 7 bases for J; bases not matched to a gene: 14. CDR3 protein: CASSYTIRDRRNSPLHF. The CDR3, as DNA: TGTGCCAGCAGCTATACGATTAGGGACAGGAGGAATTCACCCCTCCACTTT.

The CDR3 DNA follows: TGTGCCAGCTCCGAGAGGGGGGCCCCCACAGATACGCAGTATTTT. This encodes CASSERGAPTDTQYF. J is TRBJ2-3 and V is TRBV19; either TRBD1 or TRBD2 may fit D (6 bases each). Germline CDR1 reads LNHDA; CDR2 reads SQIVND (reference sequence). This CDR3 spans 15 amino acids. V was clipped by 9 bases and J by 2 bases, with 18 bases between them. Variable domain in full (rest from reference TRBV19 and TRBJ2-3): DGGITQSPKYLFRKEGQNVTLSCEQNLNHDAMYWYRQDPGQGLRLIYYSQIVNDFQKGDIAEGYSVSREKKESFPLTVTSAQKNPTAFYLCASSERGAPTDTQYFGPGTRLTVL.

This clone was seen just once. The rearrangement links TRBV6-5 to TRBJ2-1; TRBD2 matches 8 bases. The CDR3 covers 16 residues. The germline CDR1 and CDR2 sequences are MNHEY and SVGAGI. J lost 1 base, V lost 2 bases, and 4 bases had no gene match. CDR3 nucleotide sequence: TGTGCCAGCAGTTACACCACTAGCGGATCCTACAATGAGCAGTTCTTC. Its protein product is CASSYTTSGSYNEQFF.

This clone was recorded only once. The chain recombines TRBV4-3 with TRBJ2-1; D remains ambiguous. V lost 6 bases and J 0 bases, leaving 12 bases between the germline ends. The CDR3 is made up of 15 amino acids. Per the germline V gene, CDR1 is LGHNA and CDR2 is YSLEER. CDR3 nucleotides: TGCGCCAGCAGTATCCTCACGAGCTCCTACAATGAGCAGTTCTTC. Its translation: CASSILTSSYNEQFF.

The gene calls are TRBV7-4 and TRBJ1-5, with unresolved D. The V end lost 4 bases, the J end lost 6 bases, and 19 bases lay between the germline ends. Germline loops: CDR1 SGHVT, CDR2 SQSDAQ. This CDR3 is 16 amino acids long. The CDR3 coding sequence is TGTGCCAGCAGCTCGCTTAACGGCACGGAGAGTCAGCCCCAGCATTTT. This codes for CASSSLNGTESQPQHF.

The V gene is TRBV19, the J gene TRBJ2-5; no firm D call. V was trimmed by 3 bases and J by 4 bases, leaving 15 bases between them. Germline-derived CDR1 and CDR2 are LNHDA and SQIVND (reference sequence). CDR3 length: 15 residues. CDR3 nucleotides: TGTGCCAGTAGTATTCTAGGCAGGTTGGGAGAGACCCAGTACTTC. Translating gives CASSILGRLGETQYF.

This clone was picked up a small number of times. The rearrangement uses TRBV7-2 and TRBJ1-6; no definite D call. This CDR3 region has 13 residues. In germline, CDR1 is SGHTA, CDR2 FQGNSA. V was trimmed by 5 bases and J by 10 bases, leaving 12 bases between them. CDR3 bases: TGTGCCAGCAGCCCCGGACGGAACTCACCCCTCCACTTT. Protein sequence: CASSPGRNSPLHF.

The rearrangement joins TRBV5-1 to TRBJ2-7; 9 nucleotides line up with TRBD1. Looked up from germline, CDR1 is SGHRS and CDR2 is YFSETQ. After removal of 2 bases from V and 5 bases from J, the junction contained 5 bases not matched to a gene. CDR3 size: 14 residues. DNA of the CDR3: TGCGCCAGCAGCTTACCCGGGACAGGGAACGAGCAGTACTTC. This gives the protein CASSLPGTGNEQYF.